What follows are 30 T cell receptor beta chains derived from one specimen sequenced in a study of T cell repertoires in cytomegalovirus infection. In TCRdb, the reads were re-called with MiXCR into one record per CDR3 protein. The repertoire holds approximately 220,000 distinct CDR3 sequences, with around 35% as singletons. These receptors have no known antigen. Sequencing was performed on CD8+ T cells from cultured PBMCs, taken from culture after CMV antigen stimulation. Receptor source: a human donor in good health (CMV status not recorded). Some clones in this sample may be carry-over from other donors' samples.

This chain connects TRBV29-1 to TRBJ1-3; D is possibly TRBD1 (6 bases). Germline assignment: CDR1 SQVTM and CDR2 ANQGSEA. Trimming shortened V by 3 bases and J by 8 bases, and 11 bases separated the two germline ends. The CDR3 contains 12 residues. The CDR3 DNA reads as TGCAGCGTTGAGGGACATCAGGACACCATATATTTT. Its protein is CSVEGHQDTIYF.

This rearrangement joins TRBV19 to TRBJ2-7; possible D gene TRBD1, 6 bases. Trimming removed 8 bases from V and 2 bases from J, with 16 bases in between. The CDR3 is 14 amino acids. Germline CDR1 is LNHDA and CDR2 is SQIVND (reference sequence). The CDR3 DNA sequence: TGTGCCAGTTCCCCCGACAGGTGGGCCTACGAGCAGTACTTC. It translates to CASSPDRWAYEQYF.

There are a few counts of this clonotype. V usage is TRBV14 and J usage is TRBJ2-7; D possibly matches TRBD1 or TRBD2 (6 bases each). CDR3 size: 13 residues. CDR1 and CDR2 from the germline V gene are SGHDN and FVKESK. V was trimmed by 6 bases and J by 4 bases, leaving 13 bases between them. CDR3: CASSQKGGYEQYF. The DNA of the CDR3 is TGTGCCAGCAGTCAAAAGGGGGGTTACGAGCAGTACTTC.

This clonotype was picked up a small number of times. The V gene is TRBV28, the J gene TRBJ2-2; D gene ambiguous. This CDR3 has 11 residues. CDR1 and CDR2 (germline): MDHEN, SYDVKM. V was trimmed by 3 bases and J by 6 bases, leaving 2 bases between them. CDR3 loop: CASSFSGELFF. CDR3 in DNA: TGTGCCAGCAGTTTCTCCGGGGAGCTGTTTTTT.

V is TRBV12-5 and J is TRBJ1-3, with no clear D. Per germline, CDR1 LGHNT and CDR2 FRNRAP. The V and J ends lost 0 bases and 0 bases respectively, with 12 bases between them. This CDR3 contains 17 residues. CDR3: CASGLVPHTSSGNTIYF. DNA for the CDR3: TGTGCTAGTGGTTTGGTACCACACACTAGCTCTGGAAACACCATATATTTT.

In regard to this clonotype: At one boundary the junction diverges from the germline segment, which might be a read error. The chain couples TRBV5-3 to TRBJ2-3; a possible D gene is TRBD1 (6 bases). TRBV5-3 is treated as an ORF (open reading frame) with a function not yet certain. This CDR3 region has 14 residues. CDR3 amino acids: CASSLQGPTDTQYF. The CDR3 nucleotides read TGTGCCAGCAGCTTACAGGGTCCGACAGATACGCAGTATTTT.

This clonotype was picked up one time. Just one base apart from a much larger clone, this may be a read error. The chain carries TRBV7-8 and TRBJ1-3; TRBD1 matches 10 bases. V lost 4 bases to trimming and J lost 4 bases; unmatched junction nucleotides: 4. From germline, CDR1 is SGHVS and CDR2 FQNEAQ. This CDR3 is 15 amino acids long. For the CDR3, the DNA is TGTGCCAGCAGCTCATTGGGACAGGGGGGAAACACCATATATTTT. Translated, it gives CASSSLGQGGNTIYF.

This clonotype has just a few counts. The V gene is TRBV7-9, the J gene TRBJ1-5; D unresolved. The CDR3 runs to 15 residues. Germline CDR1 SEHNR, CDR2 FQNEAQ (reference sequence). The ends were cut back, 1 base at V and 2 bases at J, with 9 bases in the middle. The DNA for the CDR3 is TGTGCCAGCAGCTTAGGGGGTCAGGGCAATCAGCCCCAGCATTTT. Translated: CASSLGGQGNQPQHF. The full variable domain, in which reference TRBV7-9 and TRBJ1-5 provide the parts outside the CDR3, is DTGVSQNPRHKITKRGQNVTFRCDPISEHNRLYWYRQTLGQGPEFLTYFQNEAQLEKSRLLSDRFSAERPKGSFSTLEIQRTEQGDSAMYLCASSLGGQGNQPQHFGDGTRLSIL.

The chain joins TRBV6-1 to TRBJ2-2; D ambiguous. V was clipped by 3 bases and J by 1 base, with 9 bases between them. The CDR3 covers 15 residues. Germline CDR1 reads MNHNS; CDR2 reads SASEGT. The CDR3 protein is CASSDRVGNTGELFF. DNA for the CDR3: TGTGCCAGCAGTGATAGGGTCGGGAACACCGGGGAGCTGTTTTTT.

V gene TRBV19 combines with J gene TRBJ1-1; perhaps TRBD1 as D (5 bases). Germline-derived CDR1 and CDR2 are LNHDA and SQIVND (reference sequence). This CDR3 is 15 amino acids long. V was shortened by 7 bases and J by 0 bases, with 15 bases between the two germline ends. CDR3 amino acids: CASINLPGMNTEAFF. The CDR3 DNA sequence: TGTGCCAGTATCAACCTTCCAGGGATGAACACTGAAGCTTTCTTT.

The V call is TRBV15, the J call TRBJ2-7, with D possibly TRBD2 on 8 matching bases. This CDR3 comprises 16 residues. Trimming cost V 5 bases and J 0 bases, with 17 bases left between them. The germline CDR1 and CDR2 sequences are LNHNV and YYDKDF (reference sequence). As DNA, the CDR3 is TGTGCCACCAGCCACCCCGGGGGGGACAGCTCCTACGAGCAGTACTTC. Translation gives CATSHPGGDSSYEQYF. Filled out from reference TRBV15 and TRBJ2-7, the complete variable domain reads DAMVIQNPRYQVTQFGKPVTLSCSQTLNHNVMYWYQQKSSQAPKLLFHYYDKDFNNEADTPDNFQSRRPNTSFCFLDIRSPGLGDTAMYLCATSHPGGDSSYEQYFGPGTRLTVT.

The J gene is TRBJ2-2, the V gene TRBV29-1; perhaps D is TRBD1 or TRBD2 (7 bases each). The CDR3 sequence is 16 residues long. Trimming pared 7 bases from V and 4 bases from J, leaving 22 bases between. Germline CDR1 is SQVTM and CDR2 is ANQGSEA. The CDR3 nucleotides read TGCAGCGCTGGGGGGGAACCGACAGGGACCACCGGGGAGCTGTTTTTT. Encoded protein: CSAGGEPTGTTGELFF.

This clonotype was detected once. As the CDR3 is not closed by the conserved phenylalanine or tryptophan, this likely results from a read error. V and J are TRBV12-3 or TRBV12-4 and TRBJ2-7; possibly TRBD2 for D (5 bases). The ends were cut back, 6 bases at V and 1 base at J, with 10 bases in the middle. The CDR3 length is 13 residues. The CDR3 DNA reads as TGTGCCAGCAGCCCGGGAATTTCCTACGAGCAGTACTAC. It codes for CASSPGISYEQYY.

The chain recombines TRBV4-2 with TRBJ1-5; no reliable D call. CDR3 length: 13 amino acids. Trimming shortened V by 4 bases and J by 7 bases, and 11 bases separated the two germline ends. Germline loops: CDR1 LGHNA, CDR2 YNFKEQ. In DNA, the CDR3 is TGTGCCAGCAGCCCGGCGAGGGTACAGCCCCAGCATTTT. It translates to CASSPARVQPQHF.

The chain joins TRBV27 to TRBJ1-4, with 8 nucleotides matching TRBD1. This CDR3 is built from 14 residues. Trimming took 5 bases from V and 4 from J; bases not matched to a gene: 3. Germline lookup yields CDR1 MNHEY and CDR2 SMNVEV (reference sequence). In DNA form, the CDR3 reads TGTGCCAGCAGTCCGACAGGGGTTAATGAAAAACTGTTTTTT. As protein: CASSPTGVNEKLFF.

This clonotype was seen a few times. This sequence joins TRBV10-2 and TRBJ2-3, with 13 bases fitting TRBD2. J lost 5 bases, V lost 6 bases, and 5 bases had no gene match. Germline CDR1 is WSHSY and CDR2 is SAAADI. The CDR3 covers 15 residues. The CDR3 is CASSRTSGGGDTQYF. In DNA, the CDR3 is TGCGCCAGCAGCAGGACTAGCGGGGGAGGAGATACGCAGTATTTT.

The CDR3 is CASSPWTPLSVEAFF. CDR3 nucleotides: TGTGCCAGCAGCCCGTGGACACCGCTCTCAGTGGAGGCTTTCTTT. The chain has TRBV11-2 and TRBJ1-1; tentative D call: TRBD1 (5 bases). The V end was cut by 5 bases, the J end by 11 bases, with 24 bases between. The V gene's germline CDR1 is SGHAT and CDR2 FQNNGV. The CDR3 has 15 amino acids. The variable domain in full, completed from reference TRBV11-2 and TRBJ1-1, reads EAGVAQSPRYKIIEKRQSVAFWCNPISGHATLYWYQQILGQGPKLLIQFQNNGVVDDSQLPKDRFSAERLKGVDSTLKIQPAKLEDSAVYLCASSPWTPLSVEAFFGQGTRLTVV.

The chain employs TRBV12-3 or TRBV12-4 and TRBJ1-2; TRBD1 matches at 7 bases. CDR3 length: 13 residues. V trimming: 6 bases; J trimming: 5 bases; junction bases outside the gene matches: 6. CDR3 sequence (DNA): TGTGCCAGCAGCAGGGGGACAGCTTATGGCTACACCTTC. This translates into CASSRGTAYGYTF.

V and J are TRBV28 and TRBJ2-5, with D tentatively TRBD1 (6 bases). The V end lost 6 bases, the J end lost 2 bases, and 19 bases lay between the germline ends. This CDR3 comprises 16 residues. The germline V gene encodes CDR1 MDHEN and CDR2 SYDVKM. This chain's CDR3 is CASRLDSRRWQETQYF. In DNA form, the CDR3 reads TGTGCCAGCAGGCTGGACAGCAGGCGATGGCAAGAGACCCAGTACTTC.

The chain joins TRBV28 to TRBJ2-1, with D perhaps TRBD1 or TRBD2 (5 bases each). The CDR3 is 15 residues long. Looked up from germline, CDR1 is MDHEN and CDR2 is SYDVKM. Trimming took 5 bases from V and 2 from J, leaving 13 bases between them. DNA for the CDR3: TGTGCCAGCAGTCCCTTAGGGGAGACCTACAATGAGCAGTTCTTC. Protein: CASSPLGETYNEQFF.

The chain employs TRBV28 and TRBJ2-7; weak D call: TRBD2 (5 bases). Germline V gene lookup returns CDR1 MDHEN and CDR2 SYDVKM. The CDR3 loop spans 14 amino acids. With 5 bases removed from V and 7 bases from J, the gap between germline ends came to 18 bases. CDR3 protein: CASSPREGGDEQYF. Written as DNA, the CDR3 is TGTGCCAGCAGTCCCCGTGAGGGTGGGGATGAGCAGTACTTC.

In this sample, this clonotype turned up a few times. The chain joins TRBV24-1 to TRBJ2-1; 9 nucleotides line up with TRBD2. From germline, CDR1 is KGHDR and CDR2 SFDVKD. The ends lost 1 base at V and 4 bases at J; junction bases unmatched: 7. The CDR3 consists of 17 residues. CDR3: CATSDFKAGGEYNEQFF. CDR3 coding DNA: TGTGCCACCAGTGATTTTAAGGCGGGAGGGGAGTACAATGAGCAGTTCTTC.

A note on this clonotype: A much larger clonotype is one base distant, so this may be a read error. The chain is built from TRBV7-2 and TRBJ2-1, with 7 nucleotides matching TRBD2. Losses at the gene ends were 0 bases for V and 9 bases for J; bases not matched to a gene: 5. The germline V gene has CDR1 SGHTA and CDR2 FQGNSA. The CDR3 is made up of 14 amino acids. The CDR3 loop is CASSLAGRHSEQFF. CDR3 nucleotide sequence: TGTGCCAGCAGCTTAGCCGGGAGGCACAGTGAGCAGTTCTTC.

The chain joins TRBV4-2 to TRBJ1-2, with 8 bases matching TRBD1. The CDR3 contains 14 residues. With V trimmed by 0 bases and J by 3 bases, 0 bases remained unmatched. Germline-derived CDR1 and CDR2 are LGHNA and YNFKEQ. CDR3 bases: TGTGCCAGCAGCCAAGAACAGGGGGACTATGGCTACACCTTC. Amino acids: CASSQEQGDYGYTF.

This clonotype was detected only a few times. The rearrangement links TRBV2 to TRBJ1-1; D is unclear. This CDR3 contains 12 residues. The V end lost 5 bases, the J end lost 3 bases, and 7 bases lay between the germline ends. CDR1 is SNHLY and CDR2 is FYNNEI in the germline V gene. The CDR3 protein is CASSPLYTEAFF. CDR3 coding DNA: TGTGCCAGCAGTCCCCTTTACACTGAAGCTTTCTTT.

The genes are TRBV6-2 or TRBV6-3 and TRBJ1-2; 9 bases agree with TRBD1. The CDR3 contains 16 residues. Per the germline V gene, CDR1 is MNHEY and CDR2 is SVGEGT. V gave up 0 bases and J gave up 4 bases; unmatched junction bases: 6. CDR3 nucleotide sequence: TGTGCCAGCAGTTACTCTAGGACAGGGGCAGGCTATGGCTACACCTTC. Amino acid sequence: CASSYSRTGAGYGYTF.

The chain joins TRBV7-4 to TRBJ2-6, with D uncertain. The CDR3 sequence is 16 residues long. Trimming removed 4 bases at V and 0 bases at J, with 10 bases between. The V gene's germline CDR1 is SGHVT and CDR2 SQSDAQ. CDR3 sequence: CASSSVLGSGANVLTF. In DNA form, the CDR3 reads TGTGCCAGCAGCTCAGTCTTAGGCTCTGGGGCCAACGTCCTGACTTTC.

This clonotype occurred a few times. This chain uses TRBV7-9 with TRBJ2-1; 13 bases align to TRBD2. CDR3 length: 15 residues. Per the germline V gene, CDR1 is SEHNR and CDR2 is FQNEAQ (reference sequence). Trimming took 5 bases from V and 8 from J; bases not matched to a gene: 6. Here the CDR3 reads CASSKRLAGGDEQFF. CDR3 coding DNA: TGTGCCAGCAGCAAGAGACTAGCGGGAGGCGATGAGCAGTTCTTC. Combining the CDR3 with reference TRBV7-9 and TRBJ2-1 gives the whole variable domain DTGVSQNPRHKITKRGQNVTFRCDPISEHNRLYWYRQTLGQGPEFLTYFQNEAQLEKSRLLSDRFSAERPKGSFSTLEIQRTEQGDSAMYLCASSKRLAGGDEQFFGPGTRLTVL.

The sample holds a few counts of this clonotype. The V and J genes are TRBV19 and TRBJ1-1; D is unresolved. The CDR3 runs to 13 residues. The germline CDR1 and CDR2 sequences are LNHDA and SQIVND (reference sequence). The V end lost 2 bases, the J end lost 8 bases, and 12 bases lay between the germline ends. This CDR3 is CASSIFGRREAFF. CDR3 DNA: TGTGCCAGTAGTATATTCGGCAGAAGGGAAGCTTTCTTT.

In its sample, this clonotype was seen a few times. The DNA for the CDR3 is TGTGCCAGCAGCCCCTCCAGTGCGAACACTGAAGCTTTCTTT. Translating gives CASSPSSANTEAFF. V is TRBV7-6 and J is TRBJ1-1; no reliable D call. V was clipped by 5 bases and J by 1 base, with 11 bases between them. Germline V gene data show CDR1 as SGHVS and CDR2 as FNYEAQ. CDR3 length: 14 amino acids.